This T cell receptor beta chain was profiled in a study of cytomegalovirus exposure and HLA in healthy donors. Broader study findings: Both high specificity and high sensitivity reportedly marked the classifier's diagnosis of cytomegalovirus status. Later work found most CMV-associated TCR beta chains apparently HLA-restricted.

As regards this clone: Its antigen remains unidentified.

The V gene's germline CDR1 is MNHEY and CDR2 SMNVEV (reference sequence). The CDR3 contains 16 residues. The trim removed 0 bases at V and 6 bases at J, leaving 8 bases unmatched. The PCR employed 60 Vbeta primers together with 13 Jbeta primers. TCRdb's table, derived via immunoSEQ multiplex PCR, lists solely in-frame clones and lacks some. The sample lists around 120,000 clones; 75% to 85% were seen once. V usage is TRBV27 and J usage is TRBJ2-1; 7 positions agree with TRBD2. The TCR was taken from a girl aged 2 to 9 in good health and CMV-seronegative. The sample was PBMCs. CDR3: CASSLSGGSFGNEQFF. The CDR3 nucleotides read TGTGCCAGCAGTTTATCCGGCGGGAGCTTCGGCAATGAGCAGTTCTTC.